This paragraph covers one TCR beta chain sequence. These data originate in a study of control samples from healthy donors and cancer patients. Profiling relied on immunoSEQ multiplex PCR, and the TCRdb table lists in-frame clones only, not all of them. The sample records approximately 53,000 clones, approximately 90% being singletons. The CDR3 covers 13 residues. Germline V gene data show CDR1 as MGHDK and CDR2 as SYGVNS. V shed 7 bases, J shed 2 bases, and the junction held 2 bases outside the gene matches. V gene TRBV25-1 combines with J gene TRBJ2-1; TRBD2 agrees at 7 bases. This sequence originates from a man aged 25 to 40 with colorectal cancer. Specimen: PBMCs. CDR3 in amino acids: CASKAGTYNEQFF. Written as DNA, the CDR3 is TGTGCCAGCAAAGCGGGGACCTACAATGAGCAGTTCTTC. Full variable domain (missing parts from reference TRBV25-1 and TRBJ2-1): EADIYQTPRYLVIGTGKKITLECSQTMGHDKMYWYQQDPGMELHLIHYSYGVNSTEKGDLSSESTVSRIRTEHFPLTLESARPSHTSQYLCASKAGTYNEQFFGPGTRLTVL.